This T cell receptor (beta chain) was recorded in a study of blood T cell repertoires in COVID-19. Study at large: COVID-19 samples collected from the United States, Italy and Spain covered acute and convalescent phases.

Per the authors' pipeline: Amplification of reference gene primers was used by the study to estimate nucleated cell counts. Libraries were prepared by immunoSEQ multiplex PCR; TCRdb keeps only in-frame clonotypes and omits some of them. The V and J calls and clone size come from that table; D and trimming were worked out from the DNA. The sample carries 45,000 or so clones, about 90% recorded once. Trimming pared 0 bases from V and 2 bases from J, leaving 5 bases between. The CDR3 loop spans 14 amino acids. The V gene's germline CDR1 is LNHNV and CDR2 YYDKDF (reference sequence). Specimen: peripheral blood. V is TRBV15 and J is TRBJ1-5; no clear D. The TCR originated in an older man with acute or convalescent COVID-19. In DNA, the CDR3 is TGTGCCACCAGCAGAGATCAGGGCAATCAGCCCCAGCATTTT. As protein: CATSRDQGNQPQHF.